These 11 T cell receptor beta chains were sequenced from one sample in a study of T cells in localized non-small cell lung cancer. Method: immunoSEQ multiplex PCR; TCRdb's copy keeps in-frame clones and lacks some. The data contain around 10,000 clones, roughly 29% of them singletons. The source material was lung tumor tissue, sampled before any cancer treatment. The receptors were gathered from a man aged 40 to 69 with stage I lung adenocarcinoma.

V gene TRBV19 combines with J gene TRBJ2-1; 15 bases are shared with TRBD2. V was clipped by 4 bases and J by 6 bases; unmatched bases: 10. Germline V lookup: CDR1 LNHDA, CDR2 SQIVND (reference sequence). This CDR3 has 18 amino acids. CDR3 amino acids: CASSKGLAGGITSNEQFF. The CDR3 DNA reads TGTGCCAGTAGTAAGGGACTAGCGGGGGGAATCACATCCAATGAGCAGTTCTTC.

In its sample, this clone was seen a few times. The chain carries TRBV5-1 and TRBJ2-2; 8 positions match TRBD1. Per the germline V gene, CDR1 is SGHRS and CDR2 is YFSETQ. CDR3 length: 16 amino acids. Germline trimming cut 2 bases from V and 4 bases from J; bases unmatched to any gene: 7. CDR3 bases: TGCGCCAGCAGCTTCGGGGACAGGATTGGCACCGGGGAGCTGTTTTTT. Its translation: CASSFGDRIGTGELFF.

This chain uses TRBV18 with TRBJ2-2, with TRBD1 matching 7 bases. Germline CDR1 KGHSH, CDR2 LQKENI. Unmatched junction bases numbered 4, after V lost 0 bases and J lost 6 bases. This CDR3 spans 15 amino acids. The CDR3 sequence is CASSPPTGYAGELFF. DNA of the CDR3: TGTGCCAGCTCACCACCGACAGGGTACGCCGGGGAGCTGTTTTTT. Based on the CDR3 plus reference TRBV18 and TRBJ2-2, the full variable domain is NAGVMQNPRHLVRRRGQEARLRCSPMKGHSHVYWYRQLPEEGLKFMVYLQKENIIDESGMPKERFSAEFPKEGPSILRIQQVVRGDSAAYFCASSPPTGYAGELFFGEGSRLTVL.

This clone appeared a few times. This chain joins TRBV6-8 and TRBJ1-6; D is perhaps TRBD1 (6 bases). Germline V gene lookup returns CDR1 MNHGY and CDR2 SAAAGT. The CDR3 loop spans 15 amino acids. Trimming removed 7 bases at V and 3 bases at J, with 13 bases between. This CDR3 is CASIAQDSYNSPLHF. Written as DNA, the CDR3 is TGTGCCAGCATTGCTCAGGACAGCTATAATTCACCCCTCCACTTT.

This clone was counted a few times. The chain has TRBV5-1 and TRBJ2-1, with 14 bases matching TRBD2. CDR1 and CDR2 (germline): SGHRS, YFSETQ. There are 15 residues in the CDR3. V lost 4 bases and J lost 10; bases outside the gene matches: 7. CDR3 sequence: CASSGGLAGVREQFF. Here the CDR3 DNA reads TGCGCCAGCAGCGGGGGACTAGCGGGGGTGAGGGAGCAGTTCTTC. The whole variable domain, filled in from reference TRBV5-1 and TRBJ2-1, reads KAGVTQTPRYLIKTRGQQVTLSCSPISGHRSVSWYQQTPGQGLQFLFEYFSETQRNKGNFPGRFSGRQFSNSRSEMNVSTLELGDSALYLCASSGGLAGVREQFFGPGTRLTVL.

This clone was observed a few times. The chain uses TRBV6-8 and TRBJ1-5; D perhaps matches TRBD1 (5 bases). CDR3 length equals 13 residues. Between the trimmed V and J ends, which lost 5 bases and 3 bases, there was a span of 8 bases. Germline values: CDR1 MNHGY, CDR2 SAAAGT. The CDR3 reads CASSPTDNQPQHF. The CDR3 DNA follows: TGTGCCAGCAGTCCGACAGACAATCAGCCCCAGCATTTT.

This clone was observed a few times. The chain recombines TRBV6-8 with TRBJ2-1, with 7 bases matching TRBD2. This CDR3 has 14 residues. Looked up from germline, CDR1 is MNHGY and CDR2 is SAAAGT. Trimming at V came to 9 bases and at J to 3 bases, leaving 8 bases not matched to a gene. DNA of the CDR3: TGTGCCAGGAACAAGCGGGGTCTCTACAATGAGCAGTTCTTC. Its translation: CARNKRGLYNEQFF.

This clone was recorded many times. The chain combines TRBV6-8 with TRBJ1-2; D is ambiguous. This CDR3 region has 12 residues. The germline gives CDR1 MNHGY, CDR2 SAAAGT. Deletions cut 5 bases from V and 8 bases from J, with 12 bases between. The CDR3, as DNA: TGTGCCAGCAGTGACCGGTTAAAAGGCTACACCTTC. Amino acid sequence: CASSDRLKGYTF.

This chain uses TRBV6-1 with TRBJ2-1; TRBD1 might be the D (6 bases). The CDR3 extends over 13 amino acids. V shed 1 base and J shed 5 bases, with 6 bases lying between them. Germline-derived CDR1 and CDR2 are MNHNS and SASEGT. CDR3 coding DNA: TGTGCCAGCAGTGAAGGGACAGACAATGAGCAGTTCTTC. Translating gives CASSEGTDNEQFF.

The rearrangement joins TRBV5-1 to TRBJ2-6; 8 positions match TRBD2. The CDR3 is made up of 18 amino acids. V dropped 4 bases and J dropped 0; count of bases not matched to a gene: 9. Germline CDR1 reads SGHRS; CDR2 reads YFSETQ. The CDR3 is CASSPRTGGFSGANVLTF. DNA for the CDR3: TGCGCCAGCAGCCCCAGAACGGGGGGGTTCTCTGGGGCCAACGTCCTGACTTTC.

This clone was observed a single time. V and J are TRBV19 and TRBJ1-5, with D tentatively TRBD1 (5 bases). The CDR3 length is 14 residues. V dropped 2 bases and J dropped 7 bases, with 12 bases sitting between them. Germline V gives CDR1 LNHDA, CDR2 SQIVND (reference sequence). CDR3 bases: TGTGCCAGTAGTATACTGGGGGGGAACCAGCCCCAGCATTTT. Its translation is CASSILGGNQPQHF.